This is a list of T cell receptor beta chains from one sample in a study of T cell changes during pregnancy in multiple sclerosis. This table comes from immunoSEQ multiplex PCR, and its TCRdb copy is limited to in-frame clones, with some not included. The table lists around 63,000 clones, 75% to 95% of them singletons. The material was peripheral blood, obtained after pregnancy. Receptors were obtained from a female donor in good health, enrolled as a control in a pregnancy study. The conserved cysteine and the conserved F or W are not part of the CDR3 here. Clone size, where shown, is once, few, many, or a class for clones that have expanded.

>13|TRBV19|NA|TRBJ2-2
ASSIFSPDTGELF
>13|TRBV30|NA|TRBJ2-5
AWSGTSGGGETQY
>13|TRBV30|NA|TRBJ1-5
AWGTGGTELQPQH
>14|TRBV7-9|NA|TRBJ1-5
ASSLGGTDLNQPQH
>11|TRBV4-3|NA|TRBJ1-1
ASSEQGNTEAF
>13|TRBV7-9|NA|TRBJ1-1
ASSLPTGMNTEAF
>15|TRBV7-6|NA|TRBJ2-3
ASSLWSSGGATDTQY
>11|TRBV2|NA|TRBJ2-5
ASSAGKQETQY
>14|TRBV7-9|NA|TRBJ2-3
ASSPSSGGNTDTQY
>13|TRBV7-2|NA|TRBJ2-7
ASSLDLTGRYEQY
>14|TRBV21-1|NA|TRBJ1-2
ASSKGDFGRNYGYT
>12|TRBV6-6|NA|TRBJ1-2
ASNPTGTGDGYT
>12|TRBV7-9|NA|TRBJ1-6
ASSLAGEASPLH
>10|TRBV27|few|TRBJ2-2
ASSLSFGELF